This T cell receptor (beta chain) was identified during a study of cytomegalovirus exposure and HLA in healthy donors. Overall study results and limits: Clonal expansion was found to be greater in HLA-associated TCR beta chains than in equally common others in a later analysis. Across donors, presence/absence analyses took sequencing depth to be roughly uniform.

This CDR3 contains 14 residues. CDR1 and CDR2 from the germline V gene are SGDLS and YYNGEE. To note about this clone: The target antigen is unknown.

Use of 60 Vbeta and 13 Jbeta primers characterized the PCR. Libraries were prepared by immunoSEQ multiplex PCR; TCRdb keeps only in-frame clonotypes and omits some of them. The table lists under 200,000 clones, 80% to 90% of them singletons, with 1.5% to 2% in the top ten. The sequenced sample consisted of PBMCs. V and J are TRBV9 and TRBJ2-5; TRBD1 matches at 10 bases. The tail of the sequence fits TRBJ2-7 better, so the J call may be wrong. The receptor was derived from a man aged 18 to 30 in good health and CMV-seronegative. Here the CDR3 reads CASSGDRGPYEQYF. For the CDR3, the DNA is TGTGCCAGCAGCGGAGACAGGGGGCCTTACGAGCAGTACTTC.